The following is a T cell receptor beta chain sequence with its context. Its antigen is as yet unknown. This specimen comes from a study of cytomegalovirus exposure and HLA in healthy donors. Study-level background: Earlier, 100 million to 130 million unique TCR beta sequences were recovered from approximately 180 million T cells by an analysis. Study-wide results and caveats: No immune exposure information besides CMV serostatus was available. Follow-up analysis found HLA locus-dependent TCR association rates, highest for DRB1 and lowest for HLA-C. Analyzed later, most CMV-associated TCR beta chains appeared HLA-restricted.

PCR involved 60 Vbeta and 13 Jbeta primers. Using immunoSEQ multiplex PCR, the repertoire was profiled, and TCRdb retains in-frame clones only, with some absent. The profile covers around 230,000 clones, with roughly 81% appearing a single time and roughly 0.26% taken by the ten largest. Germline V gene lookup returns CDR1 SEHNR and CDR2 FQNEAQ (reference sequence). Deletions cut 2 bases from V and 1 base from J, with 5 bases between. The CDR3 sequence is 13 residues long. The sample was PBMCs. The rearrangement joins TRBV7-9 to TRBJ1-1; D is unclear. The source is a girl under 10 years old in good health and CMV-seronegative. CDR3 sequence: CASSLSSNTEAFF. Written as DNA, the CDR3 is TGTGCCAGCAGCTTATCCTCGAACACTGAAGCTTTCTTT.